These 11 T cell receptor beta chains share one sample of origin, sequenced in a study of T cell responses to AZD1222 COVID-19 vaccine. Only in-frame clones appear in the TCRdb table, and some are missing; sequencing was by immunoSEQ multiplex PCR. This sample has tens of thousands of clones, with 87% found just once. The sequencing used peripheral blood, collected on day 0 of AZD1222 vaccination. These receptors originate from an adult in good health.

This chain connects TRBV12-3 or TRBV12-4 to TRBJ2-7; tentative D call: TRBD1 (5 bases). Trimming stripped 3 bases from V and 3 bases from J, with 9 bases between. The CDR3 length is 13 residues. CDR3 bases: TGTGCCAGCAGTTTTGGGGCGGACTACGAGCAGTACTTC. Translation: CASSFGADYEQYF.

The chain has TRBV5-4 and TRBJ1-2, with 9 bases lining up with TRBD1. J gave up 4 bases and V 4 bases, and 8 bases lay outside the gene matches. The germline gives CDR1 SGHNT, CDR2 YYREEE (reference sequence). The CDR3 has 15 amino acids. The CDR3 reads CASSPTGGVVYGYTF. The CDR3 bases are TGTGCCAGCAGCCCAACAGGGGGCGTCGTCTATGGCTACACCTTC.

The chain employs TRBV19 and TRBJ2-3, with D tentatively TRBD2 (5 bases). Germline CDR1 is LNHDA and CDR2 is SQIVND (reference sequence). This CDR3 is 13 amino acids long. V was cut by 10 bases and J by 3 bases, with 14 bases left in between. The CDR3 here is CATQERVTDTQYF. In DNA form, the CDR3 reads TGTGCCACCCAAGAGAGGGTAACAGATACGCAGTATTTT.

The J gene is TRBJ1-3, the V gene TRBV29-1, with 8 bases aligning to TRBD1. The CDR3 runs 19 residues. V shed 2 bases, J shed 3 bases, and the junction held 18 bases outside the gene matches. Germline values: CDR1 SQVTM, CDR2 ANQGSEA. The CDR3 DNA is TGCAGCGTTGAACGAAGGTCGGGACAGGACTTCTTTCTTGGAAACACCATATATTTT. Its translation is CSVERRSGQDFFLGNTIYF.

The chain carries TRBV19 and TRBJ2-7, with unresolved D. This CDR3 contains 13 residues. Germline V lookup: CDR1 LNHDA, CDR2 SQIVND (reference sequence). The V gene lost 6 bases and the J gene lost 4 bases, with 13 bases spanning the gap. Here the CDR3 reads CASSRGMGYEQYF. CDR3 coding DNA: TGTGCCAGTAGCCGCGGCATGGGGTACGAGCAGTACTTC.

The chain has TRBV3-1 (or the pseudogene TRBV3-2) and TRBJ1-5; D is unclear. Germline V gene sequence: CDR1 LGHDT, CDR2 YNNKEL (reference sequence). V lost 0 bases to trimming and J lost 1 base, with 4 bases between them. The CDR3 spans 14 residues. CDR3 loop: CASSQEASNQPQHF. Written as DNA, the CDR3 is TGTGCCAGCAGCCAAGAAGCCAGCAATCAGCCCCAGCATTTT.

This clone was seen a few times. J is TRBJ1-1 and V is TRBV28; D ambiguous. The length of the CDR3 is 12 residues. V was shortened by 6 bases and J by 5 bases, with 10 bases between the two germline ends. The germline V gene has CDR1 MDHEN and CDR2 SYDVKM. Written as DNA, the CDR3 is TGTGCCAGCAGCCAGGTGGAAACTGAAGCTTTCTTT. Translated, it gives CASSQVETEAFF.

This clone was detected only a few times. The chain couples TRBV3-1 (or the pseudogene TRBV3-2) to TRBJ2-3; 7 bases line up with TRBD2. The CDR3 is 16 amino acids. The V gene end was trimmed by 1 base and the J gene end by 5 bases; junction bases not matched to a gene: 9. CDR1 and CDR2 from the germline V gene are LGHDT and YNNKEL (reference sequence). Here the CDR3 reads CASSQVQRGVGDTQYF. CDR3 bases: TGTGCCAGCAGCCAAGTTCAGCGGGGAGTAGGAGATACGCAGTATTTT.

The genes are TRBV4-1 and TRBJ1-2; 8 bases are a match to TRBD1. CDR1 is MGHRA, CDR2 YSYEKL, per germline. V shed 0 bases and J 4 bases; nucleotides not matched to a gene: 10. The CDR3 is made up of 17 amino acids. The CDR3 sequence is CASSQDSGTGTFYGYTF. The CDR3 bases are TGCGCCAGCAGCCAAGATAGCGGGACAGGAACTTTCTATGGCTACACCTTC.

This chain connects TRBV4-2 to TRBJ1-3; D gene uncertain. Germline CDR1 is LGHNA and CDR2 is YNFKEQ. The germline V and J ends were trimmed by 0 bases and 3 bases, with 6 bases remaining between them. The CDR3 spans 14 residues. CDR3 residues: CASSQEGFGNTIYF. Written as DNA, the CDR3 is TGTGCCAGCAGCCAAGAGGGGTTTGGAAACACCATATATTTT.

In this sample, this clone turned up once. CDR3 loop: CSVEGGNTEAFF. The CDR3 nucleotides are TGCAGCGTTGAAGGGGGGAACACTGAAGCTTTCTTT. The J gene is TRBJ1-1, the V gene TRBV29-1; no clear D. The CDR3 is 12 amino acids. Germline loops: CDR1 SQVTM, CDR2 ANQGSEA. The V end lost 1 base, the J end lost 1 base, and 4 bases lay between the germline ends.